These T cell receptor beta chains were read from a single sample in a study of OX40 agonist ivuxolimab in advanced cancers. Profiling relied on immunoSEQ multiplex PCR, and the TCRdb table lists in-frame clones only, not all of them. This sample has 90,000 to 120,000 clones, with 80% to 95% found just once. Sequencing used CD4+ or CD8+ T cells sorted from blood, obtained in a trial of the OX40 agonist ivuxolimab. These receptors originate from an adult with an advanced solid tumor such as melanoma, head and neck, liver or kidney cancer. Each CDR3 is given with its conserved first and last residue. A D gene is named only where the DNA matches it firmly. Some rows mark clone size as missing; the rest say once, few, many or name a class of expanded clone.

size: .; D: .; V: TRBV19; J: TRBJ1-1; DNA: TGTGCCAGTACAAGGACATCGGTGAACACTGAAGCTTTCTTT; CDR3: CASTRTSVNTEAFF
size: .; D: TRBD1; V: TRBV9; J: TRBJ2-7; DNA: TGTGCCAGCAGCGGGACGGGACAGGGGGCTTACGAGCAGTACTTC; CDR3: CASSGTGQGAYEQYF
size: .; D: .; V: TRBV29-1; J: TRBJ2-7; DNA: TGCAGCGTTGAAGGAAGCGGAAGCGAGCAGTACTTC; CDR3: CSVEGSGSEQYF
size: .; D: .; V: TRBV7-9; J: TRBJ2-2; DNA: TGTGCCAGCAGCCCCGATCGTGGGGGAGTTGGGACCGGGGAGCTGTTTTTT; CDR3: CASSPDRGGVGTGELFF
size: .; D: .; V: TRBV7-9; J: TRBJ1-5; DNA: TGTGCCAGCAGCTTAGACGGTTGGTCCGGCGTGTCCAATCAGCCCCAGCATTTT; CDR3: CASSLDGWSGVSNQPQHF
size: .; D: .; V: TRBV11-3; J: TRBJ1-4; DNA: TGTGCCAGCAGCTTAGTAGCCGGCGCAACTAATGAAAAACTGTTTTTT; CDR3: CASSLVAGATNEKLFF
size: .; D: TRBD2; V: TRBV19; J: TRBJ2-5; DNA: TGTGCCAGTAGTGGGCGGGGGGCTGGTGAGACCCAGTACTTC; CDR3: CASSGRGAGETQYF
size: once; D: TRBD1; V: TRBV19; J: TRBJ2-2; DNA: TGTGCCAGTAGTGGACAGGGGGCGGCCAAGTTCGCGAACACCGGGGAGCTGTTTTTT; CDR3: CASSGQGAAKFANTGELFF
size: .; D: .; V: TRBV19; J: TRBJ1-2; DNA: TGTGCCAGTAGTATATATCCTAGTGGGTATGGCTACACCTTC; CDR3: CASSIYPSGYGYTF
size: .; D: .; V: TRBV18; J: TRBJ2-1; DNA: TGTGCCAGCTCACCCCTGGGTAGTGAAAGCTCCTACAATGAGCAGTTCTTC; CDR3: CASSPLGSESSYNEQFF
size: .; D: .; V: TRBV7-6; J: TRBJ1-2; DNA: TGTGCCAGCAGCTTAGCTCAAGGGCCTGACTATGGCTACACCTTC; CDR3: CASSLAQGPDYGYTF
size: .; D: .; V: TRBV5-5; J: TRBJ1-3; DNA: TGTGCCAGCAGCTCCGGGTACCAACCGGACACCATATATTTT; CDR3: CASSSGYQPDTIYF
size: .; D: .; V: TRBV15; J: TRBJ2-3; DNA: TGTGCCACCAGCAGAGTAGGAGGCGGCACAGATACGCAGTATTTT; CDR3: CATSRVGGGTDTQYF
size: .; D: .; V: TRBV5-1; J: TRBJ2-5; DNA: TGCGCCAGCAGCTTGGGCAGGGGATCCCAAGAGACCCAGTACTTC; CDR3: CASSLGRGSQETQYF
size: .; D: .; V: TRBV7-6; J: TRBJ2-7; DNA: TGTGCCAGCAGCTTAGGTGGCGGCTCCTACGAGCAGTACTTC; CDR3: CASSLGGGSYEQYF
size: .; D: .; V: TRBV5-6; J: TRBJ2-7; DNA: TGTGCCAGCAGCCCTGGGCCTTTATACGAGCAGTACTTC; CDR3: CASSPGPLYEQYF
size: .; D: .; V: TRBV6-6; J: TRBJ2-2; DNA: TGTGCCAGCAGTTACTCGAAGGGAAGGGGGGAGCTGTTTTTT; CDR3: CASSYSKGRGELFF
size: .; D: TRBD2; V: TRBV7-7; J: TRBJ2-3; DNA: TGTGCTAGCAGCCCGGGACTAGCGGGAGGAATGGATACGCAGTATTTT; CDR3: CASSPGLAGGMDTQYF
size: .; D: TRBD1; V: TRBV5-1; J: TRBJ1-2; DNA: TGCGCCAGCATCGGGACAGTACGCCAGGGGGGCTACACCTTC; CDR3: CASIGTVRQGGYTF
size: few; D: .; V: TRBV7-9; J: TRBJ1-2; DNA: TGTGCCAGCAGCCCCCCATTAGAACTCTATGGCTACACCTTC; CDR3: CASSPPLELYGYTF
size: .; D: .; V: TRBV5-6; J: TRBJ1-3; DNA: TGTGCCAGCAGCTTGGGGACAGCTTTCACAGATTTT; CDR3: CASSLGTAFTDF
size: .; D: .; V: TRBV5-6; J: TRBJ2-7; DNA: TGTGCCAGCAGCTTGACCTTGAGCTCCTACGAGCAGTACTTC; CDR3: CASSLTLSSYEQYF
size: .; D: TRBD1; V: TRBV19; J: TRBJ1-2; DNA: TGTGCCAGTAGTATTGGGACAGGGTACGGTGGCTACACCTTC; CDR3: CASSIGTGYGGYTF
size: .; D: TRBD2; V: TRBV5-5; J: TRBJ2-1; DNA: TGTGCCAGCAGCCCGCGGGACTACTACAATGAGCAGTTCTTC; CDR3: CASSPRDYYNEQFF
size: .; D: .; V: TRBV12-2; J: TRBJ1-5; DNA: TGTGCAAGTCGCTTAGCGCGGAGATTGGGCAATCAGCCCCAGCATTTT; CDR3: CASRLARRLGNQPQHF
size: .; D: TRBD2; V: TRBV28; J: TRBJ2-1; DNA: TGTGCCAGCAGTTTTCGTGGACTAGCCTCCTACAATGAGCAGTTCTTC; CDR3: CASSFRGLASYNEQFF